This T cell receptor (beta chain) was sequenced for a study of blood T cell repertoires in COVID-19. The repertoire was sequenced with immunoSEQ multiplex PCR; TCRdb's copy has only in-frame clones and lacks some. Of around 290,000 clones in the sample, around 86% were seen once. Germline V gives CDR1 MDHEN, CDR2 SYDVKM. Unmatched junction bases numbered 6, after V lost 8 bases and J lost 4 bases. The CDR3 is 14 residues long. The chain is built from TRBV28 and TRBJ2-1; 9 bases map to TRBD2. The sequenced sample was PBMCs or T cells enriched from blood (not recorded which). This TCR came from a woman aged 18 to 35 who had recovered from COVID-19. DNA for the CDR3: TGTGCCAGCCAAAGACTAGCGGAATACAATGAGCAGTTCTTC. Protein product: CASQRLAEYNEQFF.